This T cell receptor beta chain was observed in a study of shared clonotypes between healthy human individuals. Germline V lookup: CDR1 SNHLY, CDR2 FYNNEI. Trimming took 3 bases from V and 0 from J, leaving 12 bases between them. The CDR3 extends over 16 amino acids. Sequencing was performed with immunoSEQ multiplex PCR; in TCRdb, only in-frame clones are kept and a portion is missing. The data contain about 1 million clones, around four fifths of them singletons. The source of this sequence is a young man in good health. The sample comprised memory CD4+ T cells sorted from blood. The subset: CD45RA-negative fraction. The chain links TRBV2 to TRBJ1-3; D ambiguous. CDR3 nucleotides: TGTGCCAGCAGTGATAGCAGCCAGAGCTCTGGAAACACCATATATTTT. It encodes CASSDSSQSSGNTIYF.